This T cell receptor (beta chain) was recorded in a study of cytomegalovirus exposure and HLA in healthy donors. At the level of the study: Prior work identified roughly 120 million unique TCR beta sequences in approximately 200 million T cells.

For this clone: Its antigen is unidentified.

The germline V gene has CDR1 SGHTA and CDR2 FQGNSA. The CDR3 has 16 amino acids. V was trimmed by 2 bases and J by 2 bases, leaving 13 bases between them. The PCR had 60 Vbeta and 13 Jbeta primers. Method: immunoSEQ multiplex PCR; TCRdb's copy keeps in-frame clones and lacks some. Among approximately 140,000 clones, 73% were seen once, and the ten largest hold 1.6%. Regarding the study as a whole: Cytomegalovirus association was assigned to 150 to 200 TCR beta chains. Rates of TCR association differed by HLA locus in a later analysis, with DRB1 highest and HLA-C lowest.

The clonotype was recovered from a woman aged 18-30 years in good health and CMV-seronegative. The sequencing input was PBMCs. V gene TRBV7-2 combines with J gene TRBJ1-5; D unresolved. CDR3: CASSLRGSSGNQPQHF. CDR3 nucleotide sequence: TGTGCCAGCAGCTTAAGAGGGTCATCTGGCAATCAGCCCCAGCATTTT.